This T cell receptor beta chain was recovered during a study of identical twins. TCRdb reanalysed the 5' RACE reads using MiXCR and keeps one entry per CDR3 protein. The sample holds approximately 500,000 distinct CDR3 sequences, around 24% seen once. The CDR3 runs to 12 residues. From germline, CDR1 is DFQATT and CDR2 SNEGSKA (reference sequence). V lost 7 bases, J lost 5 bases, and 8 bases stayed unmatched. In addition, the sample was reused for a study of T cells expressing NK-cell markers. That source reports: Several experiments employed an anti-gamma-delta TCR antibody to confine sorting to alpha-beta TCR T cells.

This sequence was found in a young woman in good health. V and J are TRBV20-1 and TRBJ2-7, with 7 bases aligning to TRBD1. Sequencing was carried out using CD4+ T cells sorted from blood. The CDR3 DNA is TGCAGTGGACAGGGAGAGGGAAACGAGCAGTACTTC. It encodes CSGQGEGNEQYF.